Listed below are T cell receptor beta chains from one sample, sequenced in a study of CD8+CD57+ T cells in acquired aplastic anemia. MiXCR was run by TCRdb on the reads, yielding one entry per CDR3 protein. The repertoire consists of 250,000 to 300,000 distinct CDR3 sequences, with approximately 56% occurring once and the leading ten covering roughly 8%. The sequencing input was sorted CD4+, CD8+, or CD8+CD57+ T cells (not recorded which) from PBMCs. The origin of the receptors is a human donor with severe aplastic anemia or a healthy control (not recorded which). Both conserved end residues are part of each CDR3. The order of the fields is J gene, clone size, D gene, V gene, CDR3 protein, CDR3 DNA. A D gene is named only where the DNA matches it firmly. Expanded clones get a size class; other rows say once, few or many, or leave the size out.

TRBJ1-1 few NA TRBV7-2 CASSESVNLGTEAFF TGTGCCAGCAGTGAATCTGTAAACCTTGGGACTGAAGCTTTCTTT
TRBJ1-2 few NA TRBV20-1 CSAWTSDRGGYGYTF TGCAGTGCGTGGACCAGTGATCGGGGCGGCTATGGCTACACCTTC
TRBJ2-6 NA NA TRBV7-2 CASSHWPKVGGGWSGANVLTF TGTGCCAGCAGCCACTGGCCAAAGGTGGGGGGAGGATGGTCTGGGGCCAACGTCCTGACTTTC
TRBJ2-6 many NA TRBV4-1 CASSQVDLLPSGANVLTF TGCGCCAGCAGCCAAGTGGATCTTCTGCCCTCTGGGGCCAACGTCCTGACTTTC
TRBJ2-7 NA TRBD1 TRBV10-3 CATGESRGQGHYEQYF TGTGCCACCGGTGAGTCAAGGGGACAGGGTCATTACGAGCAGTACTTC
TRBJ1-1 many NA TRBV7-3 CASSTGFGWEAFF TGTGCCAGCAGCACAGGGTTCGGTTGGGAAGCTTTCTTT
TRBJ1-2 NA NA TRBV5-6 CASSIAEYGYTF TGTGCCAGTAGTATAGCGGAATATGGCTACACCTTC
TRBJ1-3 NA NA TRBV6-6 CASNPGGLGNTIYF TGTGCCAGCAACCCGGGGGGATTGGGAAACACCATATATTTT
TRBJ1-1 many TRBD1 TRBV7-9 CASSLGAGGVTEAFF TGTGCCAGCAGCTTAGGAGCAGGGGGCGTTACTGAAGCTTTCTTT
TRBJ2-2 NA TRBD2 TRBV7-3 CASSQGPSGAANTGELFF TGTGCCAGCAGCCAAGGACCTAGCGGGGCAGCGAACACCGGGGAGCTGTTTTTT
TRBJ2-7 few TRBD2 TRBV7-2 CASSLGSGNDEQYF TGTGCCAGCAGCTTAGGAAGCGGGAACGACGAGCAGTACTTC
TRBJ2-3 NA TRBD2 TRBV2 CASTRGREVDTQYF TGTGCCAGCACCAGAGGGCGGGAGGTTGATACGCAGTATTTT
TRBJ2-7 few TRBD1 TRBV11-1 CASSLDRASGEQYF TGTGCCAGCAGCTTGGACAGGGCCAGCGGCGAGCAGTACTTC
TRBJ1-2 NA NA TRBV28 CASTGGDTYGYTF TGTGCCAGCACCGGGGGGGACACCTATGGCTACACCTTC
TRBJ2-1 NA TRBD1 TRBV7-9 CASSPDRATVSQFF TGTGCCAGCAGCCCCGACAGGGCCACGGTCTCGCAGTTCTTC
TRBJ2-7 NA NA TRBV7-9 CASSPPTKGPDDEQYF TGTGCCAGCAGCCCACCAACCAAGGGGCCAGATGACGAGCAGTACTTC
TRBJ2-5 few TRBD2 TRBV5-1 CASGDPGGTETQYF TGCGCCAGCGGGGATCCGGGGGGGACAGAGACCCAGTACTTC
TRBJ1-1 NA NA TRBV29-1 CSVGQGNTEAFF TGCAGCGTGGGGCAGGGGAACACTGAAGCTTTCTTT
TRBJ1-1 few NA TRBV7-9 CASSSSAGFSEAFF TGTGCCAGCAGCTCCTCAGCAGGGTTCTCTGAAGCTTTCTTT
TRBJ2-7 once NA TRBV7-9 CASSGNDWEQYF TGTGCCAGCAGCGGGAATGACTGGGAGCAGTACTTC
TRBJ1-1 NA TRBD1 TRBV10-3 CAIWTGSTEAFF TGTGCCATATGGACAGGGAGCACTGAAGCTTTCTTT
TRBJ2-5 few NA TRBV7-8 CASTPVAPGQQETQYF TGTGCCAGCACCCCAGTGGCTCCGGGGCAACAAGAGACCCAGTACTTC
TRBJ2-3 NA NA TRBV9 CASRLGTLSADTQYF TGTGCCAGCAGACTTGGGACCTTGTCCGCAGATACGCAGTATTTT